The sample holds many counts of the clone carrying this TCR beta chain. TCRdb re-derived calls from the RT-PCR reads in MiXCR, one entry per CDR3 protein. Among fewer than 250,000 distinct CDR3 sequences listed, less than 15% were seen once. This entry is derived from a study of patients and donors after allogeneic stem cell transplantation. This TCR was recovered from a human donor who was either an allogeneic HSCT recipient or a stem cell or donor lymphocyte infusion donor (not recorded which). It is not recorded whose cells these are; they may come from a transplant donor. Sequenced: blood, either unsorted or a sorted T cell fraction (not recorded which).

DNA of the CDR3: TGTGCCAGCAGCTTGGGCGAACAGGGACTGGTAGGGGAGCAGTTCTTC. Translating gives CASSLGEQGLVGEQFF. The chain links TRBV5-6 to TRBJ2-1; D is perhaps TRBD1 or TRBD2 (6 bases each). Trimming pared 0 bases from V and 10 bases from J, leaving 20 bases between. The CDR3 has 16 amino acids. Germline assignment: CDR1 SGHDT and CDR2 YYEEEE.